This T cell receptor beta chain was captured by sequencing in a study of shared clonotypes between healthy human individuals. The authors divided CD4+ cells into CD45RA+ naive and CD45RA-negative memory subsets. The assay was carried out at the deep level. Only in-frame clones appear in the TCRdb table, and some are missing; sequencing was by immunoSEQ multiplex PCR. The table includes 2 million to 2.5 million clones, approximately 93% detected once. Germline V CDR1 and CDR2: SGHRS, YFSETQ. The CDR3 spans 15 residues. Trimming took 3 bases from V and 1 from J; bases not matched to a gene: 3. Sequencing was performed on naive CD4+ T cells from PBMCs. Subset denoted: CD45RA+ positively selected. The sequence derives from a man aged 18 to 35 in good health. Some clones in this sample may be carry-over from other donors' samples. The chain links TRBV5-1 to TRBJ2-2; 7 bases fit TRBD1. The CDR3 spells CASSSGTVNTGELFF. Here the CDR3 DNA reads TGCGCCAGCAGCTCTGGGACAGTGAACACCGGGGAGCTGTTTTTT.